What follows are 23 T cell receptor beta chains derived from one specimen sequenced in a study of T-cell memory formation after mild COVID-19. TCRdb processed the 5' RACE reads anew with MiXCR; each CDR3 protein has one entry. The sample includes around 130,000 distinct CDR3 sequences, about 6.5% of them seen just once. The sequenced sample was PBMCs or a T cell subset sorted from them (not recorded which). These receptors were collected from an adult woman who had mild COVID-19 (a few samples of this study predate the infection). Cell type and time point are not known.

The sample holds many counts of this clonotype. The chain recombines TRBV4-1 with TRBJ1-6, with D perhaps TRBD1 (5 bases). This CDR3 spans 17 amino acids. The germline V gene has CDR1 MGHRA and CDR2 YSYEKL. The V and J ends lost 3 bases and 9 bases respectively, with 21 bases between them. CDR3 region: CASSQASPGTRISPLHF. Written as DNA, the CDR3 is TGCGCCAGCAGCCAGGCCAGTCCCGGGACCAGGATTTCACCCCTCCACTTT.

This clonotype has a count of ten or more. The chain recombines TRBV6-6 with TRBJ2-2; D remains unclear. Trimming pared 2 bases from V and 7 bases from J, leaving 5 bases between. This CDR3 is 12 amino acids long. Per the germline V gene, CDR1 is MNHNY and CDR2 is SVGAGI (reference sequence). CDR3 amino acids: CASSYEIGELFF. DNA of the CDR3: TGTGCCAGCAGTTACGAGATCGGGGAGCTGTTTTTT.

This clonotype has a count of ten or more. The chain carries TRBV29-1 and TRBJ1-1; no clear D gene. Germline V CDR1 and CDR2: SQVTM, ANQGSEA. CDR3 length: 13 amino acids. V dropped 6 bases and J dropped 3 bases, with 14 bases sitting between them. The CDR3, as DNA: TGCAGCGTCTCCAGGTCCATGGACACTGAAGCTTTCTTT. Translation: CSVSRSMDTEAFF.

This clonotype has just a few counts. The J gene is TRBJ2-7, the V gene TRBV2, with D unresolved. V was trimmed by 1 base and J by 3 bases, leaving 4 bases between them. The CDR3 has 12 residues. Germline CDR1 is SNHLY and CDR2 is FYNNEI. CDR3 nucleotides: TGTGCCAGCAGTGAAGGGTTCTACGAGCAGTACTTC. Protein product: CASSEGFYEQYF.

This clonotype was observed a few times. The chain couples TRBV5-6 to TRBJ1-5, with a possible D match to TRBD1 (5 bases). The CDR3 has 14 residues. Trimming shortened V by 2 bases and J by 4 bases, and 10 bases separated the two germline ends. The germline CDR1 and CDR2 sequences are SGHDT and YYEEEE. The CDR3 protein is CASSFRTSNQPQHF. CDR3 DNA: TGTGCCAGCAGCTTCCGGACATCTAATCAGCCCCAGCATTTT. The complete variable domain, with remaining parts taken from reference TRBV5-6 and TRBJ1-5, reads DAGVTQSPTHLIKTRGQQVTLRCSPKSGHDTVSWYQQALGQGPQFIFQYYEEEERQRGNFPDRFSGHQFPNYSSELNVNALLLGDSALYLCASSFRTSNQPQHFGDGTRLSIL.

This clonotype was seen ten or more times. V and J are TRBV5-1 and TRBJ2-3; D gene unclear. Trimming left V 0 bases short and J 4 bases short, with 3 bases between. In germline, CDR1 is SGHRS, CDR2 YFSETQ. This CDR3 has 12 amino acids. CDR3 amino acids: CASSLGADTQYF. CDR3 coding DNA: TGCGCCAGCAGCTTGGGGGCAGATACGCAGTATTTT.

This clonotype has only a few counts. V gene TRBV7-2 combines with J gene TRBJ2-7; 7 positions match TRBD1. The CDR3 runs 14 residues. V lost 3 bases and J lost 5; bases outside the gene matches: 7. From germline, CDR1 is SGHTA and CDR2 FQGNSA. The DNA for the CDR3 is TGTGCCAGCAGCTTCACCCGGGACAGCCACGAGCAGTACTTC. It encodes CASSFTRDSHEQYF.

This clonotype was seen a handful of times. This chain joins TRBV6-5 and TRBJ1-2; 8 positions agree with TRBD1. The trim removed 6 bases at V and 8 bases at J, leaving 8 bases unmatched. Germline values: CDR1 MNHEY, CDR2 SVGAGI. This CDR3 spans 13 amino acids. For the CDR3, the DNA is TGTGCCAGCAGGCCTGGACAGGGTGAAGGCTACACCTTC. This translates into CASRPGQGEGYTF.

This clonotype has more than one count but fewer than ten. The genes are TRBV20-1 and TRBJ2-5; no clear D gene. V lost 5 bases and J 1 base, leaving 11 bases between the germline ends. Germline CDR1 is DFQATT and CDR2 is SNEGSKA (reference sequence). This CDR3 spans 13 amino acids. CDR3 sequence (DNA): TGCAGTGCTCCCCTGCGCGTCCAAGAGACCCAGTACTTC. It encodes CSAPLRVQETQYF.

This clonotype was observed a handful of times. In DNA form, the CDR3 reads TGCAGTGCTAGGGCAGGGGGCGTTTATAATTCACCCCTCCACTTT. Amino acids: CSARAGGVYNSPLHF. This chain joins TRBV20-1 and TRBJ1-6; 8 bases fit TRBD1. The germline CDR1 and CDR2 sequences are DFQATT and SNEGSKA (reference sequence). With V trimmed by 3 bases and J by 4 bases, 5 bases remained unmatched. This CDR3 is 15 amino acids long.

This clonotype was seen a handful of times. The J gene is TRBJ2-3, the V gene TRBV20-1, with 8 bases lining up with TRBD2. Germline assignment: CDR1 DFQATT and CDR2 SNEGSKA (reference sequence). V shed 1 base and J 1 base; nucleotides not matched to a gene: 1. The CDR3 is 14 amino acids. The CDR3 region has the DNA TGCAGTGCTAGAGCGACTAGCGGCACAGATACGCAGTATTTT. This encodes CSARATSGTDTQYF.

V is TRBV6-5 and J is TRBJ2-1, with 11 bases that match TRBD2. Germline V gene data show CDR1 as MNHEY and CDR2 as SVGAGI. V gave up 4 bases and J gave up 7 bases; unmatched junction bases: 9. This CDR3 is built from 16 residues. The CDR3 nucleotides read TGTGCCAGCAGTTTCATCCTAGCGGGAGGAATTAATGAGCAGTTCTTC. It codes for CASSFILAGGINEQFF.

At least ten counts were recorded for this clonotype. The chain links TRBV7-3 to TRBJ2-5, with D perhaps TRBD1 or TRBD2 (5 bases each). The V gene's germline CDR1 is SGHTA and CDR2 FQGTGA. Trimming left V 3 bases short and J 7 bases short, with 18 bases between. This CDR3 is built from 15 residues. This CDR3 is CASSLRAVCQGTQYF. Here the CDR3 DNA reads TGTGCCAGCAGCTTGCGGGCAGTGTGTCAGGGGACCCAGTACTTC. Full variable domain (rest looked up from reference TRBV7-3 and TRBJ2-5): GAGVSQTPSNKVTEKGKYVELRCDPISGHTALYWYRQSLGQGPEFLIYFQGTGAADDSGLPNDRFFAVRPEGSVSTLKIQRTERGDSAVYLCASSLRAVCQGTQYFGPGTRLLVL.

This clonotype was observed many times. The chain has TRBV12-3 or TRBV12-4 and TRBJ2-4; D might be TRBD2 (6 bases). There are 14 residues in the CDR3. V gave up 3 bases and J gave up 11 bases, with 17 bases separating them. The CDR3 region has the DNA TGTGCCAGCAGTTTGGGCGGGGCGCAATTCGTTCAGTACTTC. It encodes CASSLGGAQFVQYF.

There are many counts of this clonotype. This chain joins TRBV6-1 and TRBJ2-7, with D possibly being TRBD1 (6 bases). V shed 3 bases and J shed 2 bases, with 14 bases lying between them. The germline V gene encodes CDR1 MNHNS and CDR2 SASEGT. This CDR3 has 15 residues. CDR3 region: CASSDMGHTTYEQYF. The CDR3 DNA reads TGTGCCAGCAGTGATATGGGACATACCACCTACGAGCAGTACTTC.

This clonotype was observed at least ten times. J is TRBJ1-1 and V is TRBV12-3 or TRBV12-4, with TRBD1 as a possible D gene (6 bases). This CDR3 is 11 amino acids long. V gave up 1 base and J gave up 11 bases, with 8 bases separating them. CDR3 region: CASSLEQGAFF. DNA of the CDR3: TGTGCCAGCAGTTTAGAGCAGGGGGCTTTCTTT.

The chain has TRBV4-1 and TRBJ1-3; D gene ambiguous. CDR3 length: 16 amino acids. Germline V gene data show CDR1 as MGHRA and CDR2 as YSYEKL. The V end lost 1 base, the J end lost 0 bases, and 10 bases lay between the germline ends. CDR3 sequence (DNA): TGCGCCAGCAGCCAAGCGGCGTCGAGCTCTGGAAACACCATATATTTT. Amino acids: CASSQAASSSGNTIYF.

There are many counts of this clonotype. The chain joins TRBV5-1 to TRBJ2-1; 11 bases fit TRBD2. Trimming took 0 bases from V and 4 from J; bases not matched to a gene: 0. There are 15 residues in the CDR3. Germline CDR1 is SGHRS and CDR2 is YFSETQ. CDR3 in DNA: TGCGCCAGCAGCTTGGCTAGCGGGGGGTACAATGAGCAGTTCTTC. Translation: CASSLASGGYNEQFF.

This clonotype was detected only a few times. The rearrangement joins TRBV6-1 to TRBJ1-1, with D perhaps TRBD1 (6 bases). Germline V gene sequence: CDR1 MNHNS, CDR2 SASEGT. Trimming removed 2 bases at V and 0 bases at J, with 13 bases between. The CDR3 consists of 16 residues. Here the CDR3 reads CASSESTGIVNTEAFF. CDR3 bases: TGTGCCAGCAGTGAATCAACAGGGATCGTGAACACTGAAGCTTTCTTT.

This clonotype occurred a few times. The chain carries TRBV5-8 and TRBJ1-2, with D perhaps matching TRBD1 (5 bases). The ends were cut back, 5 bases at V and 4 bases at J, with 15 bases in the middle. The CDR3 covers 14 residues. Germline CDR1 reads SGHTS; CDR2 reads YDEGEE. CDR3: CASRASGRGYGYTF. The CDR3 nucleotides read TGTGCCAGCAGAGCCTCGGGGCGCGGCTATGGCTACACCTTC.

This clonotype was observed a few times. This chain uses TRBV27 with TRBJ2-1; D is possibly TRBD1 or TRBD2 (5 bases each). This CDR3 is 17 amino acids long. V was cut by 3 bases and J by 6 bases, with 21 bases left in between. CDR1 is MNHEY, CDR2 SMNVEV, per germline (reference sequence). CDR3 sequence reads: CASSFQFEGRRTNEQFF. CDR3 nucleotides: TGTGCCAGCAGTTTTCAATTTGAGGGGCGTAGAACCAATGAGCAGTTCTTC.

This clonotype was recorded many times. The chain employs TRBV7-8 and TRBJ2-1, with D maybe TRBD1 (6 bases). V lost 5 bases and J 16 bases, leaving 18 bases between the germline ends. Germline-derived CDR1 and CDR2 are SGHVS and FQNEAQ. The CDR3 covers 12 residues. CDR3 amino acids: CASSLTGIELFF. The DNA of the CDR3 is TGTGCCAGCAGCCTAACAGGGATTGAACTTTTCTTC.

Only a few counts were recorded for this clonotype. The J gene is TRBJ2-6, the V gene TRBV18, with unresolved D. Germline V lookup: CDR1 KGHSH, CDR2 LQKENI. CDR3 length: 17 amino acids. Trimming shortened V by 3 bases and J by 0 bases, and 12 bases separated the two germline ends. CDR3 sequence reads: CASSPSGRVSGANVLTF. CDR3 coding DNA: TGTGCCAGCTCACCCTCGGGCAGAGTCTCTGGGGCCAACGTCCTGACTTTC.